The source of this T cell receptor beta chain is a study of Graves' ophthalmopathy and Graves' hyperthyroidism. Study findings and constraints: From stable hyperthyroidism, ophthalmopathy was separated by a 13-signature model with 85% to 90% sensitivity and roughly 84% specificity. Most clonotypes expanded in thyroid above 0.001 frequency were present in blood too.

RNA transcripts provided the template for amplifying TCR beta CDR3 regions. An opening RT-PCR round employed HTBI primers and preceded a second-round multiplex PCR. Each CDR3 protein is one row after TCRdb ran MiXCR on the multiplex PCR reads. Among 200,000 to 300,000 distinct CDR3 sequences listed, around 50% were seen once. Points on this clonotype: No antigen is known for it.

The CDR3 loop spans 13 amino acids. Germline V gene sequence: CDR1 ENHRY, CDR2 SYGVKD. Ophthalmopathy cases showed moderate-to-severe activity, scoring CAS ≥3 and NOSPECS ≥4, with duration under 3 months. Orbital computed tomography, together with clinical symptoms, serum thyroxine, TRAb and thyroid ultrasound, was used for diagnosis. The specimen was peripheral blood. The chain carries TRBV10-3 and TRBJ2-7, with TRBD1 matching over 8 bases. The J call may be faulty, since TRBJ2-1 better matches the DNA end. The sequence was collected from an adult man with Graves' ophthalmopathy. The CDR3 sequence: CAISKDRENEQFF. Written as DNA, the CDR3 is TGTGCCATCAGTAAGGACAGGGAGAATGAGCAGTTCTTC.